Listed below are T cell receptor beta chains from one sample, sequenced in a study of blood T cell repertoires in COVID-19. Clones were read by immunoSEQ multiplex PCR, and TCRdb kept only the in-frame ones, dropping some. The sample lists 250,000 or so clones; more than 85% were seen once. The sequenced material came from PBMCs or T cells enriched from blood (not recorded which). These receptors all come from a man in his forties who had recovered from COVID-19. Both conserved end residues are part of each CDR3. Each record gives: J gene, clone size, V gene, D gene, CDR3 protein, CDR3 DNA. D genes are given only for firm matches. Clone size is not always given. Where it is, it says once, few, many or a class for expanded clones.

j_gene: TRBJ2-7; abundance: NA; v_gene: TRBV28; d_gene: NA; CDR3aa: CASSLGSRAGEQYF; CDR3nt: TGTGCCAGCAGTTTAGGAAGTAGGGCGGGCGAGCAGTACTTC
j_gene: TRBJ2-3; abundance: NA; v_gene: TRBV6-2/TRBV6-3; d_gene: TRBD2; CDR3aa: CASSRSSGGSRTDTQYF; CDR3nt: TGTGCCAGCAGCCGTTCTAGCGGGGGCTCCCGCACAGATACGCAGTATTTT
j_gene: TRBJ1-4; abundance: NA; v_gene: TRBV7-2; d_gene: TRBD1; CDR3aa: CASSLQPPGDRVVEKLFF; CDR3nt: TGTGCCAGCAGCTTACAACCTCCGGGGGACAGGGTGGTAGAAAAACTGTTTTTT
j_gene: TRBJ2-7; abundance: once; v_gene: TRBV19; d_gene: NA; CDR3aa: CASSTGLSYEQYF; CDR3nt: TGTGCCAGTAGTACGGGACTGAGCTACGAGCAGTACTTC
j_gene: TRBJ2-7; abundance: NA; v_gene: TRBV28; d_gene: TRBD1; CDR3aa: CASRPDDRGYEQYF; CDR3nt: TGTGCCAGCAGGCCAGACGACAGGGGCTACGAGCAGTACTTC
j_gene: TRBJ1-1; abundance: NA; v_gene: TRBV5-1; d_gene: TRBD1; CDR3aa: CASSLTGENTEAFF; CDR3nt: TGCGCCAGCAGCTTGACAGGGGAGAACACTGAAGCTTTCTTT
j_gene: TRBJ2-7; abundance: NA; v_gene: TRBV3-1/TRBV3-2; d_gene: NA; CDR3aa: CASSLIGEYEQYF; CDR3nt: TGTGCCAGCAGCTTGATCGGGGAGTACGAGCAGTACTTC
j_gene: TRBJ1-1; abundance: NA; v_gene: TRBV5-4; d_gene: NA; CDR3aa: CASSLSSNTEAFF; CDR3nt: TGTGCCAGCAGCTTGTCCTCGAACACTGAAGCTTTCTTT
j_gene: TRBJ2-7; abundance: NA; v_gene: TRBV30; d_gene: TRBD1; CDR3aa: CAWHRGQIYEQYF; CDR3nt: TGTGCCTGGCATCGGGGACAGATCTACGAGCAGTACTTC
j_gene: TRBJ2-1; abundance: NA; v_gene: TRBV29-1; d_gene: NA; CDR3aa: CSVRKGWSDGKGYNEQFF; CDR3nt: TGCAGCGTTCGCAAGGGGTGGAGCGATGGAAAAGGCTACAATGAGCAGTTCTTC
j_gene: TRBJ2-7; abundance: NA; v_gene: TRBV19; d_gene: NA; CDR3aa: CAAPGPLAAYEQYF; CDR3nt: TGTGCCGCACCAGGGCCCCTTGCGGCCTACGAGCAGTACTTC
j_gene: TRBJ1-1; abundance: NA; v_gene: TRBV28; d_gene: NA; CDR3aa: CASSLSALRQGAEAFF; CDR3nt: TGTGCCAGCAGTTTATCCGCGTTGAGGCAGGGCGCTGAAGCTTTCTTT
j_gene: TRBJ2-7; abundance: NA; v_gene: TRBV28; d_gene: TRBD2; CDR3aa: CASSSHRVGLAVPYEQYF; CDR3nt: TGTGCCAGCAGTTCCCACAGGGTAGGACTAGCGGTCCCCTACGAGCAGTACTTC
j_gene: TRBJ2-7; abundance: NA; v_gene: TRBV6-2/TRBV6-3; d_gene: NA; CDR3aa: CASSNGHRVVEYEQYF; CDR3nt: TGTGCCAGCAGTAACGGACACAGGGTTGTGGAGTACGAGCAGTACTTC
j_gene: TRBJ2-2; abundance: NA; v_gene: TRBV19; d_gene: TRBD1; CDR3aa: CASSERDRGFPGELFF; CDR3nt: TGTGCCAGTAGTGAAAGGGACAGGGGGTTTCCCGGGGAGCTGTTTTTT
j_gene: TRBJ1-1; abundance: NA; v_gene: TRBV7-8; d_gene: TRBD1; CDR3aa: CASSLGTGFDSTEAFF; CDR3nt: TGTGCCAGCAGCTTAGGGACAGGGTTCGACAGTACTGAAGCTTTCTTT
j_gene: TRBJ1-1; abundance: NA; v_gene: TRBV7-5; d_gene: NA; CDR3aa: CARSLEGCAFF; CDR3nt: TGTGCCAGAAGCTTAGAGGGGTGCGCTTTCTTT
j_gene: TRBJ2-1; abundance: NA; v_gene: TRBV9; d_gene: NA; CDR3aa: CASSVGANLQYNEQFF; CDR3nt: TGTGCCAGCAGCGTAGGAGCAAATTTGCAATACAATGAGCAGTTCTTC
j_gene: TRBJ2-7; abundance: NA; v_gene: TRBV7-2; d_gene: TRBD2; CDR3aa: CASSLVAGGTYEQYF; CDR3nt: TGTGCCAGCAGCTTAGTAGCGGGGGGGACCTACGAGCAGTACTTC
j_gene: TRBJ1-2; abundance: NA; v_gene: TRBV6-2/TRBV6-3; d_gene: NA; CDR3aa: CASSYTNYGYTF; CDR3nt: TGTGCCAGCAGTTACACAAATTATGGCTACACCTTC
j_gene: TRBJ1-1; abundance: many; v_gene: TRBV19; d_gene: NA; CDR3aa: CASSMSPDRITTEAFF; CDR3nt: TGTGCCAGTAGTATGTCCCCCGACAGGATAACGACTGAAGCTTTCTTT
j_gene: TRBJ1-6; abundance: NA; v_gene: TRBV18; d_gene: NA; CDR3aa: CASSPTGKGDSPLHF; CDR3nt: TGTGCCAGCTCACCAACAGGGAAGGGTGACTCACCCCTCCACTTT
j_gene: TRBJ2-1; abundance: NA; v_gene: TRBV28; d_gene: NA; CDR3aa: CASNTGAPAGEDYNEQFF; CDR3nt: TGTGCCAGCAACACGGGGGCCCCCGCGGGAGAGGACTACAATGAGCAGTTCTTC
j_gene: TRBJ1-3; abundance: NA; v_gene: TRBV30; d_gene: TRBD1; CDR3aa: CASDRDSGNTIYF; CDR3nt: TGTGCCTCCGACAGGGACTCTGGAAACACCATATATTTT
j_gene: TRBJ2-1; abundance: NA; v_gene: TRBV7-2; d_gene: TRBD1; CDR3aa: CASSLSRTGEQFF; CDR3nt: TGTGCCAGCAGCTTGTCAAGGACAGGCGAGCAGTTCTTC
j_gene: TRBJ2-3; abundance: few; v_gene: TRBV12-3/TRBV12-4; d_gene: NA; CDR3aa: CASLSRDTQYF; CDR3nt: TGTGCCAGCCTTTCTAGAGATACGCAGTATTTT
j_gene: TRBJ2-7; abundance: NA; v_gene: TRBV19; d_gene: NA; CDR3aa: CASSIPGQGTYEQYF; CDR3nt: TGTGCCAGTAGTATACCAGGGCAGGGGACCTACGAGCAGTACTTC
j_gene: TRBJ1-2; abundance: NA; v_gene: TRBV28; d_gene: NA; CDR3aa: CASSFGTPRRVLGYTF; CDR3nt: TGTGCCAGCAGTTTCGGTACACCAAGACGGGTACTGGGCTACACCTTC
j_gene: TRBJ1-5; abundance: NA; v_gene: TRBV7-2; d_gene: NA; CDR3aa: CASSYRGQPQHF; CDR3nt: TGTGCCAGCAGCTATAGGGGACAGCCCCAGCATTTT
j_gene: TRBJ2-5; abundance: NA; v_gene: TRBV6-2/TRBV6-3; d_gene: TRBD2; CDR3aa: CASSLLTSGGQETQYF; CDR3nt: TGTGCCAGCAGCCTCCTGACTAGCGGGGGCCAAGAGACCCAGTACTTC
j_gene: TRBJ1-2; abundance: NA; v_gene: TRBV6-6; d_gene: NA; CDR3aa: CASRPGGAGYTF; CDR3nt: TGTGCCAGCCGTCCGGGGGGCGCGGGCTACACCTTC
j_gene: TRBJ1-3; abundance: NA; v_gene: TRBV5-5; d_gene: NA; CDR3aa: CASSLNTLPGAGNTIYF; CDR3nt: TGTGCCAGCAGCTTGAACACTCTTCCGGGGGCTGGAAACACCATATATTTT
j_gene: TRBJ2-7; abundance: NA; v_gene: TRBV6-2/TRBV6-3; d_gene: TRBD1; CDR3aa: CASSYTTGAFYEQYF; CDR3nt: TGTGCCAGCAGTTACACGACAGGGGCCTTCTACGAGCAGTACTTC
j_gene: TRBJ2-2; abundance: NA; v_gene: TRBV7-8; d_gene: TRBD2; CDR3aa: CASSLRTSGNTGELFF; CDR3nt: TGTGCCAGCAGCTTACGGACTAGCGGTAACACCGGGGAGCTGTTTTTT
j_gene: TRBJ2-6; abundance: NA; v_gene: TRBV4-2; d_gene: NA; CDR3aa: CASSQDQDSGANVLTF; CDR3nt: TGTGCCAGCAGCCAAGATCAGGACTCTGGGGCCAACGTCCTGACTTTC
j_gene: TRBJ2-5; abundance: NA; v_gene: TRBV6-1; d_gene: TRBD1; CDR3aa: CASSGPETGIEETQYF; CDR3nt: TGTGCCAGCAGTGGGCCGGAGACAGGGATAGAAGAGACCCAGTACTTC
j_gene: TRBJ2-1; abundance: NA; v_gene: TRBV10-3; d_gene: NA; CDR3aa: CAISSQYNEQFF; CDR3nt: TGTGCCATCAGTTCGCAGTACAATGAGCAGTTCTTC
j_gene: TRBJ2-7; abundance: few; v_gene: TRBV10-2; d_gene: TRBD1; CDR3aa: CASRLTGTGGTYEQYF; CDR3nt: TGCGCCAGCCGTCTGACCGGGACAGGGGGCACGTACGAGCAGTACTTC
j_gene: TRBJ1-1; abundance: NA; v_gene: TRBV4-1; d_gene: NA; CDR3aa: CASSQGQSQNTEAFF; CDR3nt: TGCGCCAGCAGCCAAGGACAGTCACAAAACACTGAAGCTTTCTTT
j_gene: TRBJ1-1; abundance: NA; v_gene: TRBV5-1; d_gene: NA; CDR3aa: CASSRQRGSNTEAFF; CDR3nt: TGCGCCAGCAGCCGGCAGCGGGGCTCGAACACTGAAGCTTTCTTT
j_gene: TRBJ2-1; abundance: once; v_gene: TRBV5-1; d_gene: TRBD2; CDR3aa: CASSLREDRNEQFF; CDR3nt: TGCGCCAGCAGCTTGCGGGAGGACCGCAATGAGCAGTTCTTC
j_gene: TRBJ2-6; abundance: NA; v_gene: TRBV19; d_gene: NA; CDR3aa: CASSTETGLGANVLTF; CDR3nt: TGTGCCAGTAGTACCGAAACAGGGCTCGGGGCCAACGTCCTGACTTTC
j_gene: TRBJ1-5; abundance: NA; v_gene: TRBV4-2; d_gene: NA; CDR3aa: CASSHDPEPQPGGGRASNQPQHF; CDR3nt: TGTGCCAGCAGCCACGATCCCGAACCCCAACCCGGTGGCGGGCGGGCTAGCAATCAGCCCCAGCATTTT
j_gene: TRBJ2-7; abundance: NA; v_gene: TRBV10-2; d_gene: NA; CDR3aa: CASSPRQSTYEQYF; CDR3nt: TGCGCCAGCAGCCCCCGACAGAGTACCTACGAGCAGTACTTC
j_gene: TRBJ2-3; abundance: NA; v_gene: TRBV6-5; d_gene: TRBD1; CDR3aa: CASRTGALTDTQYF; CDR3nt: TGTGCCAGCAGGACAGGGGCTCTCACAGATACGCAGTATTTT
j_gene: TRBJ2-7; abundance: NA; v_gene: TRBV27; d_gene: NA; CDR3aa: CASSLGGTLTYEQYF; CDR3nt: TGTGCCAGCAGTTTGGGCGGGACGCTTACCTACGAGCAGTACTTC
j_gene: TRBJ2-3; abundance: NA; v_gene: TRBV7-2; d_gene: TRBD2; CDR3aa: CASSTLAGTSTDTQYF; CDR3nt: TGTGCCAGCAGCACGCTAGCGGGGACTAGCACAGATACGCAGTATTTT
j_gene: TRBJ2-7; abundance: NA; v_gene: TRBV15; d_gene: TRBD2; CDR3aa: CATSGVGLAGDYEQYF; CDR3nt: TGTGCCACCAGCGGGGTAGGACTAGCGGGCGACTACGAGCAGTACTTC
j_gene: TRBJ1-3; abundance: NA; v_gene: TRBV9; d_gene: TRBD1; CDR3aa: CASSPGTGDSGNTIYF; CDR3nt: TGTGCCAGCAGCCCGGGGACAGGCGACTCTGGAAACACCATATATTTT
j_gene: TRBJ2-7; abundance: NA; v_gene: TRBV11-2; d_gene: TRBD1; CDR3aa: CASRGQVGSYEQYF; CDR3nt: TGTGCCAGCAGGGGACAGGTGGGATCCTACGAGCAGTACTTC
j_gene: TRBJ2-7; abundance: NA; v_gene: TRBV2; d_gene: TRBD2; CDR3aa: CASRQKVLADTYEQYF; CDR3nt: TGTGCCAGCAGGCAAAAAGTCCTAGCGGATACCTACGAGCAGTACTTC
j_gene: TRBJ2-5; abundance: NA; v_gene: TRBV3-1/TRBV3-2; d_gene: NA; CDR3aa: CASSQGARGTQYF; CDR3nt: TGTGCCAGCAGCCAAGGGGCCAGGGGGACCCAGTACTTC
j_gene: TRBJ1-2; abundance: NA; v_gene: TRBV5-1; d_gene: TRBD1; CDR3aa: CASSLDGTGRNYGYTF; CDR3nt: TGCGCCAGCAGCTTGGATGGGACAGGGCGAAACTATGGCTACACCTTC
j_gene: TRBJ1-2; abundance: NA; v_gene: TRBV3-1/TRBV3-2; d_gene: TRBD1; CDR3aa: CASSQRTGEDSGYTF; CDR3nt: TGTGCCAGCAGCCAACGGACAGGGGAGGACTCTGGCTACACCTTC
j_gene: TRBJ1-1; abundance: NA; v_gene: TRBV5-1; d_gene: NA; CDR3aa: CASSLDRNTEAFF; CDR3nt: TGCGCCAGCAGCTTGGACAGGAACACTGAAGCTTTCTTT